These T cell receptor beta chains were read from a single sample in a study of shared clonotypes between healthy human individuals. Measured with immunoSEQ multiplex PCR; TCRdb has only the in-frame clones, and not every one. Of more than 2 million clones in the sample, 93% were seen once. The sequenced material came from naive CD8+ T cells from PBMCs. These receptor sequences come from a man aged 18-30 years in good health. Some clones in this sample may be carry-over from other donors' samples. Each CDR3 is given with its conserved first and last residue. D genes are given only for firm matches. Clone size is not always given. Where it is, it says once, few, many or a class for expanded clones.

>-|TRBD2|18|TRBJ2-2|TRBV2
CASRYPDGLAPNTGELFF
TGTGCCAGCAGATATCCTGATGGACTAGCTCCGAACACCGGGGAGCTGTTTTTT
>-|TRBD1|14|TRBJ2-7|TRBV29-1
CSVALAGGFDEQYF
TGCAGCGTTGCTTTGGCAGGGGGCTTCGACGAGCAGTACTTC
>-|TRBD1|14|TRBJ2-7|TRBV27
CASRIDRAAYEQYF
TGTGCCAGCAGGATAGACAGGGCGGCCTACGAGCAGTACTTC
>-|-|15|TRBJ1-2|TRBV11-2
CASTPGLGFAYGYTF
TGTGCCAGCACCCCCGGGTTGGGGTTCGCCTATGGCTACACCTTC
>once|-|16|TRBJ1-2|TRBV29-1
CSVDDGFHPTLYGYTF
TGCAGCGTTGACGATGGCTTCCACCCCACCCTCTATGGCTACACCTTC
>-|-|16|TRBJ2-1|TRBV4-1
CASSPPSGLDYNEQFF
TGCGCCAGCAGCCCCCCGTCCGGACTGGACTACAATGAGCAGTTCTTC
>-|TRBD2|16|TRBJ2-5|TRBV7-9
CASSRSAGRAPETQYF
TGTGCCAGCAGCCGGAGTGCCGGGAGGGCCCCCGAGACCCAGTACTTC
>-|-|14|TRBJ2-7|TRBV27
CASSLNGLAYEQYF
TGTGCCAGCAGTTTAAACGGATTAGCTTACGAGCAGTACTTC
>-|TRBD1|15|TRBJ2-7|TRBV27
CASSSLRDSSYEQYF
TGTGCCAGCAGTTCGCTCCGGGACAGCTCCTACGAGCAGTACTTC
>-|TRBD1|13|TRBJ1-2|TRBV7-9
CASRAGTDYGYTF
TGTGCCAGCAGAGCCGGGACAGATTATGGCTACACCTTC
>once|TRBD1|14|TRBJ2-3|TRBV5-5
CASSRGTGTDTQYF
TGTGCCAGCAGCCGTGGGACAGGCACAGATACGCAGTATTTT
>-|-|15|TRBJ1-1|TRBV6-5
CASSYRRGFNTEAFF
TGTGCCAGCAGTTACCGGCGGGGGTTTAACACTGAAGCTTTCTTT
>-|-|16|TRBJ1-3|TRBV11-2
CASSLRPLNSGNTIYF
TGTGCCAGCAGCTTGAGACCCTTAAACTCTGGAAACACCATATATTTT
>-|-|15|TRBJ2-5|TRBV7-8
CASSLNRGSGETQYF
TGTGCCAGCAGTCTCAATAGGGGATCCGGAGAGACCCAGTACTTC
>-|-|15|TRBJ1-1|TRBV6-1
CASTRLRAPNTEAFF
TGTGCCAGCACCCGGCTGAGGGCCCCAAACACTGAAGCTTTCTTT
>-|TRBD1|16|TRBJ2-7|TRBV19
CASSIDLETGVHEQYF
TGTGCCAGTAGTATAGATCTCGAGACAGGGGTCCACGAGCAGTACTTC
>-|-|15|TRBJ2-1|TRBV27
CASTPYGSSYNEQFF
TGTGCCAGCACCCCTTACGGGAGCTCCTACAATGAGCAGTTCTTC
>-|-|13|TRBJ2-1|TRBV29-1
CSVQIISAFEQFF
TGCAGCGTTCAGATTATTTCGGCGTTTGAGCAGTTCTTC
>-|-|16|TRBJ2-1|TRBV11-2
CASTVAGRPAHNEQFF
TGTGCCAGCACCGTGGCGGGGCGACCGGCCCACAATGAGCAGTTCTTC
>-|TRBD2|13|TRBJ2-5|TRBV5-8
CASSSRTSSTQYF
TGTGCCAGCAGCTCCAGGACTAGCTCGACCCAGTACTTC
>-|-|11|TRBJ2-1|TRBV6-5
CASRSRDEQFF
TGTGCCAGCAGAAGTCGGGATGAGCAGTTCTTC
>-|-|13|TRBJ2-7|TRBV5-8
CASSLVIEYEQYF
TGTGCCAGCAGCTTGGTGATCGAGTACGAGCAGTACTTC
>-|-|12|TRBJ1-5|TRBV6-5
CASSSLGQPQHF
TGTGCCAGCTCTAGTCTGGGTCAGCCCCAGCATTTT
>-|-|14|TRBJ1-2|TRBV27
CASSFSGSAYGYTF
TGTGCCAGCAGTTTCTCAGGGTCGGCCTATGGCTACACCTTC
>-|-|15|TRBJ2-7|TRBV21-1
CASKGVGLAQYEQYF
TGTGCCAGCAAAGGGGTAGGACTAGCGCAATACGAGCAGTACTTC
>-|-|16|TRBJ1-3|TRBV30
CAWSLPALSSGNTIYF
TGTGCCTGGAGTCTTCCTGCATTATCCTCTGGAAACACCATATATTTT
>-|-|15|TRBJ1-4|TRBV4-3
CASSQGESTNEKLFF
TGCGCCAGCAGCCAAGGGGAATCAACTAATGAAAAACTGTTTTTT
>-|-|12|TRBJ2-4|TRBV29-1
CSVWSAGGIQYF
TGCAGCGTTTGGTCGGCGGGTGGCATTCAGTACTTC
>-|TRBD1|15|TRBJ2-5|TRBV27
CASRTGTDYQETQYF
TGTGCCAGCAGAACCGGGACAGACTATCAAGAGACCCAGTACTTC
>-|TRBD1|17|TRBJ2-4|TRBV7-9
CASSLESGGRAKNIQYF
TGTGCCAGCAGCTTAGAATCAGGGGGAAGGGCCAAAAACATTCAGTACTTC
>-|-|15|TRBJ2-6|TRBV18
CASSQDGSGANVLTF
TGTGCCAGCTCCCAGGACGGCTCTGGGGCCAACGTCCTGACTTTC
>-|-|15|TRBJ2-3|TRBV7-9
CASSPNARGTDTQYF
TGTGCCAGCAGCCCAAATGCGAGGGGCACAGATACGCAGTATTTT
>-|TRBD1|14|TRBJ2-3|TRBV7-8
CASSFDRAGDTQYF
TGTGCCAGCAGCTTTGACAGGGCGGGAGATACGCAGTATTTT
>-|TRBD1|15|TRBJ1-3|TRBV6-1
CASSVRTGGLGNVYF
TGTGCCAGCAGTGTGCGGACAGGGGGCCTCGGGAACGTATATTTT